This entry lists 7 T cell receptor beta chains sequenced from one sample in a study of OX40 agonist ivuxolimab in advanced cancers. Repertoires were generated with immunoSEQ multiplex PCR, while TCRdb's copy carries only in-frame clones and drops some. The profile covers 67,000 or so clones, with 86% appearing a single time and approximately 3% taken by the ten largest. The material sequenced was CD4+ or CD8+ T cells sorted from blood, taken in a trial of the OX40 agonist ivuxolimab. The source is an adult with an advanced solid tumor such as melanoma, head and neck, liver or kidney cancer.

The chain couples TRBV4-3 to TRBJ1-4; D remains unclear. CDR3 length: 11 residues. Trimming removed 3 bases at V and 13 bases at J, with 9 bases between. Germline V gives CDR1 LGHNA, CDR2 YSLEER. The CDR3 spells CASSQERLLFF. For the CDR3, the DNA is TGCGCCAGCAGCCAGGAAAGATTACTGTTTTTT.

The V and J genes are TRBV2 and TRBJ2-6, with D tentatively TRBD1 (5 bases). Looked up from germline, CDR1 is SNHLY and CDR2 is FYNNEI. V shed 5 bases and J shed 4 bases, with 9 bases lying between them. This CDR3 has 14 residues. The CDR3 loop is CASSRTRGANVLTF. The CDR3 bases are TGTGCCAGCAGTCGGACACGAGGGGCCAACGTCCTGACTTTC.

This clone was seen once. The V gene is TRBV5-1, the J gene TRBJ2-5; TRBD2 matches 8 bases. There are 15 residues in the CDR3. Germline V gives CDR1 SGHRS, CDR2 YFSETQ. With 4 bases clipped from V and 7 bases from J, the junction kept 12 bases outside the gene matches. The CDR3 spells CASSPRTSPGGTQYF. CDR3 DNA sequence: TGCGCCAGCAGCCCTAGGACTAGCCCGGGGGGGACCCAGTACTTC.

The chain couples TRBV15 to TRBJ1-2; tentative D call: TRBD1 (5 bases). Per germline, CDR1 LNHNV and CDR2 YYDKDF (reference sequence). This CDR3 comprises 15 residues. The germline V and J ends were trimmed by 0 bases and 2 bases, with 10 bases remaining between them. The CDR3 protein is CATSREPGPNYGYTF. The DNA of the CDR3 is TGTGCCACCAGCAGAGAGCCAGGGCCCAACTATGGCTACACCTTC.

This chain connects TRBV19 to TRBJ1-1; D is uncertain. Trimming cost V 2 bases and J 1 base, with 8 bases left between them. Germline assignment: CDR1 LNHDA and CDR2 SQIVND (reference sequence). This CDR3 comprises 14 residues. The DNA of the CDR3 is TGTGCCAGTAGTATAAATGCAGAGAACACTGAAGCTTTCTTT. Translated: CASSINAENTEAFF.

The CDR3 protein is CASSMAYYNEQFF. The CDR3 nucleotides are TGTGCCAGCAGTATGGCTTATTACAATGAGCAGTTCTTC. This chain links TRBV2 with TRBJ2-1; D gene unclear. V dropped 5 bases and J dropped 4 bases, with 9 bases sitting between them. This CDR3 is 13 amino acids long. Germline loops: CDR1 SNHLY, CDR2 FYNNEI. Combining the CDR3 with reference TRBV2 and TRBJ2-1 gives the whole variable domain EPEVTQTPSHQVTQMGQEVILRCVPISNHLYFYWYRQILGQKVEFLVSFYNNEISEKSEIFDDQFSVERPDGSNFTLKIRSTKLEDSAMYFCASSMAYYNEQFFGPGTRLTVL.

The genes are TRBV5-1 and TRBJ2-1; 11 bases are shared with TRBD2. The length of the CDR3 is 16 residues. Germline assignment: CDR1 SGHRS and CDR2 YFSETQ. V was clipped by 3 bases and J by 7 bases; unmatched bases: 9. The CDR3 nucleotides are TGCGCCAGCAGCTCGATTAGCGGGGGGGCTGGAAATGAGCAGTTCTTC. Amino acids: CASSSISGGAGNEQFF.